This entry concerns a single T cell receptor beta chain. The antigen is unknown. The sample originates from a study of vaccination and CD4 T cells after COVID-19. With the Oncomine TCR Beta short-read assay, DNA from cultured CD4+ T cells was sequenced. TCRdb re-called the PCR reads through MiXCR, storing one row per CDR3 protein. The sample has about 30,000 distinct CDR3 sequences; under 75% are singletons. The CDR3 covers 14 residues. The V gene's germline CDR1 is GTSNPN and CDR2 SVGIG (reference sequence). The ends were cut back, 0 bases at V and 7 bases at J, with 13 bases in the middle. Described treatment: approximately 10-day PBMC culture with coronavirus spike peptide pools or control peptides (ViraFEST assay).

This receptor was obtained from a human donor who received a COVID-19 vaccine. This chain links TRBV30 with TRBJ1-5; a weak D match, TRBD1 (5 bases). The sample was CD4+ T cells from blood, cultured in vitro, taken after SARS-CoV-2 vaccination. This CDR3 is CAWSVTTGGQPQHF. The CDR3 nucleotides read TGTGCCTGGAGTGTAACTACAGGCGGCCAGCCCCAGCATTTT.